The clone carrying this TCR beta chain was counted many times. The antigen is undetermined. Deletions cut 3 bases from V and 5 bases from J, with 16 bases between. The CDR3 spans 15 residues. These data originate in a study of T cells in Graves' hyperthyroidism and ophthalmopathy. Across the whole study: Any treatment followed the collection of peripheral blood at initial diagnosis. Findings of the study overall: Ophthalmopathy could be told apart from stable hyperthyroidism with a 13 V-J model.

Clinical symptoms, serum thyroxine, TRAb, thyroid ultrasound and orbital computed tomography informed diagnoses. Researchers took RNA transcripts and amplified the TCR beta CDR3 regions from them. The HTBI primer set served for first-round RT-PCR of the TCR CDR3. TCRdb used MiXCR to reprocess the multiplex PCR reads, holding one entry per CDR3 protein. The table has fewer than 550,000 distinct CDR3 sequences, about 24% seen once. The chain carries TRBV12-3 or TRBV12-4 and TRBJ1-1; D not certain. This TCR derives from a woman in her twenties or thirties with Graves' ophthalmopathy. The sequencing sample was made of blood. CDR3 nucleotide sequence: TGTGCCAGCAGTTTTAGGCGCGGGGTGGGGACTGAAGCTTTCTTT. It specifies CASSFRRGVGTEAFF.